The rows below give T cell receptor beta chains drawn from one sample of a study of control samples from healthy donors and cancer patients. The assay was immunoSEQ multiplex PCR, and TCRdb's table has in-frame clones only and misses some. The sample has 80,000 to 100,000 clones; roughly 88% are singletons. Sequences were obtained from blood. The receptors were gathered from a man between 25 and 39 years old in good health. Each CDR3 is given with its conserved first and last residue. D genes are given only for firm matches.

d_call j_call v_call cdr3_nt cdr3_aa
NA TRBJ1-5 TRBV12-3/TRBV12-4 TGTGCCAGCAGTTCCGGGAGCAATCAGCCCCAGCATTTT CASSSGSNQPQHF
NA TRBJ1-1 TRBV5-1 TGCGCCAGCAGCTTGTCGACGCGGGGCACTGAAGCTTTCTTT CASSLSTRGTEAFF
NA TRBJ1-4 TRBV11-2 TGTGCCAGCAGCTTTGTGGTGACAGGTGAAAAACTGTTTTTT CASSFVVTGEKLFF
NA TRBJ2-7 TRBV14 TGTGCCAGCAGCCTGGCAGGGCTTTCGACCGAGCAGTACTTC CASSLAGLSTEQYF
NA TRBJ2-3 TRBV18 TGTGCCAGCTCACAGGGGGAAGATACGCAGTATTTT CASSQGEDTQYF
TRBD2 TRBJ2-7 TRBV28 TGTGCCAGCAGTATCGGGGGGGGACCCCCGCCCTACGAGCAGTACTTC CASSIGGGPPPYEQYF
TRBD1 TRBJ2-7 TRBV2 TGTGCCAGCAACCGGGACAGGCGGTACGAGCAGTACTTC CASNRDRRYEQYF
TRBD2 TRBJ2-3 TRBV5-1 TGCGCCAGCAGCCTAGCGGGAGATACGCAGTATTTT CASSLAGDTQYF
NA TRBJ1-5 TRBV4-3 TGCGCCAGCAGCCAAGATCCGCGGAATCAGCCCCAGCATTTT CASSQDPRNQPQHF
NA TRBJ1-4 TRBV6-1 TGTGCCAGCAGTGAAGCTTCCTCGGCGCAGGTGGATAATGAAAAACTGTTTTTT CASSEASSAQVDNEKLFF